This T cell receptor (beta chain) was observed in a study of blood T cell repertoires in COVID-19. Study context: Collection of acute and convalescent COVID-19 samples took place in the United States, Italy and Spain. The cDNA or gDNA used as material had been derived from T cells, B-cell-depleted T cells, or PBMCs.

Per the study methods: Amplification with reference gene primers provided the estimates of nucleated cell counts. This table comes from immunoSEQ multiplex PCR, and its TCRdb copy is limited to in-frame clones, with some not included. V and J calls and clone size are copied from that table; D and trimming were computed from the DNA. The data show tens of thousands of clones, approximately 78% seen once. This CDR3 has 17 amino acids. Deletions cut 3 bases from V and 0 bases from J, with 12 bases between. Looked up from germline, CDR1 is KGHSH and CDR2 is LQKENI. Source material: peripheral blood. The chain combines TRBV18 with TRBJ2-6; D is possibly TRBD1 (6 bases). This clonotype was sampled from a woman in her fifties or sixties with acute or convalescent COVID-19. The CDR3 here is CASSPSQTGSGANVLTF. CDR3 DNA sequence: TGTGCCAGCTCACCCTCTCAGACAGGCTCTGGGGCCAACGTCCTGACTTTC.